This T cell receptor (beta chain) was sequenced during a study of T-cell reconstitution after alpha-beta-depleted transplantation in children. A library of TCRbeta sequences, prepared with unique molecular identifiers, was generated. Via MiXCR, TCRdb re-called the PCR reads, giving one row per CDR3 protein. Here the sample spans hundreds of thousands of distinct CDR3 sequences, under 9.5% being singletons. Germline CDR1 reads LGHNT; CDR2 reads FRNRAP. V was trimmed by 5 bases and J by 0 bases, leaving 8 bases between them. This CDR3 has 14 residues. This clonotype was counted many times. Its antigen remains unknown. Findings and limits, study-wide: Most T-cell counts and diversity one year after the transplant came from T cells that were newly produced. The high TCRbeta diversity at day 60 in some patients came from surviving recipient T cells and thymic progenitors. There were reportedly several hundred expanded graft clones from which alpha-beta T cells came about two months after transplant.

This sample comprised PBMCs, mostly from graft donor cells, obtained 180 days after TCRalphabeta/CD19-depleted stem cell transplant. This sequence originates from a male patient younger than 18 who had a stem cell transplant for acute lymphoblastic leukemia, so the T cells may come from the graft donor. This chain uses TRBV12-5 with TRBJ2-1; no clear D. The CDR3 bases are TGTGCTAGTGGTGCCAGAATCTCCTACAATGAGCAGTTCTTC. This sequence encodes CASGARISYNEQFF.